The 4 T cell receptor beta chains presented below share a single source sample, sequenced in a study of T cells in Graves' hyperthyroidism and ophthalmopathy (dated by TCRdb to the late 2010s). To prepare the library, multiplex PCR was applied. Sequenced on an Illumina HiSeq 2000. The TCR beta CDR3 regions were amplified from the RNA transcripts. The TCR CDR3 was subjected to a first round of RT-PCR using the HTBI primer set and the Qiagen OneStep RT-PCR kit. TCRdb handled the public reads itself, with Q25 trimming in fastp and clone calling in MiXCR, and kept productive beta chains. Rows are combined by CDR3 protein, so each entry shows the most common genes and DNA. This sample lists some 500,000 distinct CDR3 sequences; about 16% were detected once. Over 25% of the sample lies in the top ten. Sequencing used blood. These receptors all come from a woman under 40 with Graves' ophthalmopathy.

The chain combines TRBV20-1 with TRBJ1-6; 11 bases align to TRBD1. After removal of 2 bases from V and 9 bases from J, the junction contained 6 bases not matched to a gene. Germline V gene data show CDR1 as DFQATT and CDR2 as SNEGSKA (reference sequence). The CDR3 covers 15 residues. The CDR3 sequence: CSARPGQGGISPLHF. Here the CDR3 DNA reads TGCAGTGCTAGACCGGGACAGGGGGGTATTTCACCCCTCCACTTT.

CDR3 protein: CASSLIGHGELFF. The DNA of the CDR3 is TGTGCCAGCAGCTTAATTGGGCACGGGGAGCTGTTTTTT. The chain is built from TRBV7-3 and TRBJ2-2; D is undetermined. The CDR3 length is 13 residues. V lost 1 base and J 7 bases, leaving 7 bases between the germline ends. The germline gives CDR1 SGHTA, CDR2 FQGTGA. Looking up the rest from reference TRBV7-3 and TRBJ2-2 gives the full variable domain: GAGVSQTPSNKVTEKGKYVELRCDPISGHTALYWYRQSLGQGPEFLIYFQGTGAADDSGLPNDRFFAVRPEGSVSTLKIQRTERGDSAVYLCASSLIGHGELFFGEGSRLTVL.

In its sample, this clonotype was seen many times. The genes are TRBV2 and TRBJ2-3; D remains ambiguous. Trimming removed 4 bases from V and 4 bases from J, with 9 bases in between. This CDR3 spans 13 amino acids. From germline, CDR1 is SNHLY and CDR2 FYNNEI. The CDR3 DNA reads TGTGCCAGCAGTGTTTCCAGGCCAGATACGCAGTATTTT. Protein sequence: CASSVSRPDTQYF.

This clonotype was seen many times. The chain links TRBV6-5 to TRBJ1-2; TRBD1 might be the D (5 bases). Trimming shortened V by 0 bases and J by 5 bases, and 10 bases separated the two germline ends. Germline lookup yields CDR1 MNHEY and CDR2 SVGAGI. The CDR3 contains 14 residues. The CDR3 DNA reads as TGTGCCAGCAGTTACTCGGGGGGGTCTTATGGCTACACCTTC. Translated, it gives CASSYSGGSYGYTF.